This paragraph covers one TCR beta chain sequence. The antigen is unknown. The entry originates in a study of cytomegalovirus exposure and HLA in healthy donors. V dropped 5 bases and J dropped 0 bases, with 20 bases sitting between them. CDR3 length: 17 residues. Germline assignment: CDR1 SGHVS and CDR2 FQNEAQ. Clones were sequenced by immunoSEQ multiplex PCR, and TCRdb holds only the in-frame ones, with some missing. The sample includes 150,000 to 200,000 clones, approximately 89% seen only once; the top ten take 4% to 5%. Findings and limits, study-wide: A subsequent analysis found that TCR clusters from the first cohort also tended to co-occur in the 90 to 150 validation repertoires, with 90% to 95% of cluster scores above 0.

Sequencing was performed on PBMCs. The clonotype originates from a man between 18 and 29 years old in good health and CMV-seropositive. The gene calls are TRBV7-8 and TRBJ2-7, with D possibly TRBD2 on 6 matching bases. This CDR3 is CASSPLRLVSSSYEQYF. CDR3 bases: TGTGCCAGCAGCCCACTTAGACTAGTATCTTCCTCCTACGAGCAGTACTTC.